This T cell receptor (beta chain) derives from a study of OX40 agonist ivuxolimab in advanced cancers. At the level of the study: Dose-escalation patients suffered from hepatocellular carcinoma, melanoma, renal cell or head and neck cancer.

Between the trimmed V and J ends, which lost 1 base and 2 bases, there was a span of 11 bases. Per the germline V gene, CDR1 is LNHNV and CDR2 is YYDKDF (reference sequence). The CDR3 totals 15 residues. As concerns this clone: The target antigen is unknown.

Regarding the study as a whole: Averaging showed that CD8+ T cells had more expanded clones than CD4+ did. At doses 0.1 to 3.0 mg/kg, CD4+ and CD8+ clones expanded.

Profiled with immunoSEQ multiplex PCR; TCRdb holds only in-frame clones, not every one. Of about 80,000 clones in the sample, 80% to 90% were seen once. The chain links TRBV15 to TRBJ1-2; D perhaps matches TRBD1 (6 bases). The sequenced sample was CD4+ or CD8+ T cells sorted from blood, obtained in a trial of the OX40 agonist ivuxolimab. This sequence originates from an adult with an advanced solid tumor such as melanoma, head and neck, liver or kidney cancer. The CDR3 DNA is TGTGCCACCAGCAGAGGCCCGGGGGCGAACTATGGCTACACCTTC. Translating gives CATSRGPGANYGYTF.